Presented here are 16 T cell receptor beta chains from one specimen sequenced in a study of blood T cells in healthy people across ages (dated by TCRdb to between 2015 and 2016). The library was made by 5' RACE. Sequencing was carried out with an Illumina HiSeq 2500. The second PCR ran for roughly 7 to 11 cycles and used a J-beta primer mix along with a sample-barcoded 5' primer. TCRdb itself trimmed the public reads at Q25 with fastp, ran MiXCR and retained productive beta chains. Identical CDR3 protein sequences are pooled into one entry, listed with their most common genes and DNA. In this sample the table shows more than 1 million distinct CDR3 sequences, less than 50% of which occur a single time. Of the sample, 18% falls within the top ten clones. The specimen was blood. These receptors were taken from a woman aged 55-75 years in good health.

This clonotype has a single count. V gene TRBV7-2 combines with J gene TRBJ2-1; 14 nucleotides align to TRBD2. CDR1 and CDR2 from the germline V gene are SGHTA and FQGNSA. J gave up 11 bases and V 0 bases, and 12 bases lay outside the gene matches. The CDR3 length is 18 residues. This CDR3 reads CASSLAPGTSGRGRKQFF. The CDR3 region has the DNA TGTGCCAGCAGCTTAGCACCCGGGACTAGCGGGAGAGGAAGGAAGCAGTTCTTC.

This clonotype was seen only a few times. The chain recombines TRBV7-2 with TRBJ2-5; D is undetermined. The germline gives CDR1 SGHTA, CDR2 FQGNSA. The germline V and J ends were trimmed by 5 bases and 2 bases, with 9 bases remaining between them. This CDR3 region has 13 residues. CDR3 DNA sequence: TGTGCCAGCAGCGCCCAGGCACAAGAGACCCAGTACTTC. Amino acids: CASSAQAQETQYF. Drawing the rest from reference TRBV7-2 and TRBJ2-5, the complete variable domain is GAGVSQSPSNKVTEKGKDVELRCDPISGHTALYWYRQSLGQGLEFLIYFQGNSAPDKSGLPSDRFSAERTGGSVSTLTIQRTQQEDSAVYLCASSAQAQETQYFGPGTRLLVL.

In this sample, this clonotype turned up once. The chain couples TRBV9 to TRBJ2-7; no clear D gene. The germline V gene encodes CDR1 SGDLS and CDR2 YYNGEE. Trimming took 4 bases from V and 2 from J, leaving 13 bases between them. This CDR3 region has 14 residues. The CDR3 DNA sequence: TGTGCCAGCAGCTACCTAGGTTCGCCCTACGAGCAGTACTTC. Translation: CASSYLGSPYEQYF.

The J gene is TRBJ1-2, the V gene TRBV10-3; 8 nucleotides match TRBD1. Germline lookup yields CDR1 ENHRY and CDR2 SYGVKD. The CDR3 sequence is 13 residues long. Unmatched junction bases numbered 3, after V lost 3 bases and J lost 6 bases. CDR3 bases: TGTGCCATCAGTGAAGTACAGGGGGATGGCTACACCTTC. It codes for CAISEVQGDGYTF.

This clonotype occurred a few times. The gene calls are TRBV12-5 and TRBJ2-1, with D tentatively TRBD1 or TRBD2 (5 bases each). Per germline, CDR1 LGHNT and CDR2 FRNRAP. The CDR3 is made up of 16 amino acids. V dropped 3 bases and J dropped 9 bases, with 21 bases sitting between them. CDR3 residues: CASGLSDGAISGEQFF. As DNA, the CDR3 is TGTGCTAGTGGTTTAAGCGACGGGGCAATTAGTGGTGAGCAGTTCTTC.

The chain carries TRBV5-5 and TRBJ2-4, with 7 bases that match TRBD1. J was trimmed by 4 bases and V by 4 bases; bases with no gene match: 8. The germline V gene has CDR1 SGHKS and CDR2 YYEKEE (reference sequence). CDR3 length: 15 amino acids. The CDR3 spells CASSPSGQSKNIQYF. The CDR3 nucleotides read TGTGCCAGCAGCCCATCGGGACAGTCAAAAAACATTCAGTACTTC.

This chain links TRBV5-1 with TRBJ2-7; tentative D call: TRBD1 (6 bases). Germline-derived CDR1 and CDR2 are SGHRS and YFSETQ. The V end was cut by 3 bases, the J end by 7 bases, with 11 bases between. The CDR3 consists of 12 residues. CDR3 DNA sequence: TGCGCCAGCAGCTCAGGGGAAGGGGAGCAGTACTTC. Protein product: CASSSGEGEQYF.

V is TRBV27 and J is TRBJ2-7; TRBD2 matches 13 bases. Germline CDR1 is MNHEY and CDR2 is SMNVEV (reference sequence). V lost 5 bases to trimming and J lost 1 base; unmatched junction nucleotides: 8. The CDR3 contains 17 residues. CDR3 region: CASSLRRTSGSSYEQYF. CDR3 sequence (DNA): TGTGCCAGCAGTCTAAGAAGGACTAGCGGGAGTTCCTACGAGCAGTACTTC.

This clonotype was counted a single time. The chain couples TRBV2 to TRBJ2-3; no firm D call. The V end lost 7 bases, the J end lost 6 bases, and 11 bases lay between the germline ends. CDR3 length equals 12 residues. The germline V gene encodes CDR1 SNHLY and CDR2 FYNNEI. CDR3 bases: TGTGCCAGCATAACTGCCCCCGATACGCAGTATTTT. This codes for CASITAPDTQYF.

V usage is TRBV25-1 and J usage is TRBJ2-3, with no clear D. CDR1 MGHDK and CDR2 SYGVNS come from the germline V gene. The CDR3 loop spans 12 amino acids. V was cut by 6 bases and J by 2 bases, with 6 bases left in between. The CDR3 coding sequence is TGTGCCAGCAGGAAGTACACAGATACGCAGTATTTT. It translates to CASRKYTDTQYF.

J is TRBJ2-7 and V is TRBV12-3 or TRBV12-4; D gene uncertain. V was cut by 0 bases and J by 2 bases, with 5 bases left in between. The CDR3 runs to 13 residues. The CDR3 DNA sequence: TGTGCCAGCAGTTTAGCCAACGCCTACGAGCAGTACTTC. Translating gives CASSLANAYEQYF.

J is TRBJ2-1 and V is TRBV9; no firm D call. The germline gives CDR1 SGDLS, CDR2 YYNGEE. This CDR3 has 12 residues. The V end was cut by 4 bases, the J end by 8 bases, with 10 bases between. The CDR3 nucleotides read TGTGCCAGCAGCATAACCCCCCATGAGCAGTTCTTC. It yields the protein CASSITPHEQFF.

This chain connects TRBV12-3 or TRBV12-4 to TRBJ1-2, with no clear D. The CDR3 has 14 amino acids. V was trimmed by 6 bases and J by 4 bases, leaving 15 bases between them. CDR3 nucleotide sequence: TGTGCCAGCAGCCGAGCCGGGCTCTTCTATGGCTACACCTTC. It yields the protein CASSRAGLFYGYTF.

The V and J genes are TRBV4-1 and TRBJ2-5, with TRBD2 identical over 10 bases. Germline-derived CDR1 and CDR2 are MGHRA and YSYEKL. V gave up 0 bases and J gave up 11 bases; unmatched junction bases: 12. CDR3 length equals 16 residues. The CDR3 region is CASSQELPSGRSEQYF. DNA for the CDR3: TGCGCCAGCAGCCAAGAATTGCCTAGCGGGAGATCGGAGCAGTACTTC.

Notes on this clonotype: This probably arose from a read error, given a far larger clone one base away. The chain links TRBV5-8 to TRBJ2-5; D not certain. Germline V CDR1 and CDR2: SGHTS, YDEGEE. The length of the CDR3 is 10 residues. V was shortened by 5 bases and J by 5 bases, with 4 bases between the two germline ends. The CDR3 DNA sequence: TGTGCCAGCAGTTGGGAGACCCAGTACTTC. Protein: CASSWETQYF. The full variable domain, rest sourced from reference TRBV5-8 and TRBJ2-5, is EAGVTQSPTHLIKTRGQQATLRCSPISGHTSVYWYQQALGLGLQFLLWYDEGEERNRGNFPPRFSGRQFPNYSSELNVNALELEDSALYLCASSWETQYFGPGTRLLVL.

This sequence joins TRBV6-5 and TRBJ1-1; 7 bases agree with TRBD1. The trim removed 2 bases at V and 7 bases at J, leaving 1 base unmatched. The CDR3 extends over 12 amino acids. The germline V gene has CDR1 MNHEY and CDR2 SVGAGI. The CDR3 region has the DNA TGTGCCAGCAGTTACGCAGGGGGTGAAGCTTTCTTT. Translated, it gives CASSYAGGEAFF.